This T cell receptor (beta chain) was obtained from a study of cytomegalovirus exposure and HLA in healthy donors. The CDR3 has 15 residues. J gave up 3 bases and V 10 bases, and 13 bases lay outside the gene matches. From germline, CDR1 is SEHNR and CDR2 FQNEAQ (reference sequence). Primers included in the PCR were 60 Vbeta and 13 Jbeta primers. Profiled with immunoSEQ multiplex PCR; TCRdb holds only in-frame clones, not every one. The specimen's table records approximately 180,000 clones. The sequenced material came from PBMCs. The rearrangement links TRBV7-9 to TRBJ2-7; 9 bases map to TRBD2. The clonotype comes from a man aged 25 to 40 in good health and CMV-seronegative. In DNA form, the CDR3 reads TGTGCCACGGGCCAAGTTAGCGGGGGATACTACGAGCAGTACTTC. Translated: CATGQVSGGYYEQYF.